These 12 T cell receptor beta chains were all obtained from the same sample, sequenced in a study of blood T cell repertoires in COVID-19 (TCRdb year 2020). Receptors were amplified or captured by the immunoSEQ multiplex PCR assay. TCRdb holds this immuneACCESS table with in-frame rearrangements only. Some clones are missing; in checked studies, unresolved V genes explain under half, and the rest has no known cause. This sample comprises over 85,000 clones, roughly 84% of them detected only once. The ten top clones hold under 15% of the sample. Sequenced: peripheral blood. The source is a human donor in a cohort sampled during active COVID-19.

This clone was recorded a few times. The chain uses TRBV6-5 and TRBJ2-7; TRBD1 agrees at 8 bases. V was clipped by 0 bases and J by 2 bases; unmatched bases: 3. The CDR3 has 15 amino acids. The germline V gene encodes CDR1 MNHEY and CDR2 SVGAGI. The CDR3 loop reads CASSYSSGGPYEQYF. Here the CDR3 DNA reads TGTGCCAGCAGTTACTCATCAGGGGGCCCCTACGAGCAGTACTTC.

The V and J genes are TRBV27 and TRBJ1-5, with D hard to call. Germline loops: CDR1 MNHEY, CDR2 SMNVEV (reference sequence). CDR3 size: 15 residues. V was cut by 5 bases and J by 3 bases, with 14 bases left in between. The chain's CDR3 is CASSAAQLVNQPQHF. The CDR3 coding sequence is TGTGCCAGCAGTGCGGCCCAGCTTGTCAATCAGCCCCAGCATTTT.

This clone has a single count. The CDR3 loop reads CASSQGGQGVRGYTF. The CDR3 nucleotides are TGTGCCAGCAGCCAGGGTGGACAGGGGGTCCGGGGCTACACCTTC. V gene TRBV7-9 combines with J gene TRBJ1-2; 10 nucleotides line up with TRBD1. Germline V gives CDR1 SEHNR, CDR2 FQNEAQ (reference sequence). J was trimmed by 8 bases and V by 5 bases; bases with no gene match: 11. There are 15 residues in the CDR3.

This clone was observed once. The CDR3 region is CASSLQTGGAGGYTF. The CDR3 bases are TGTGCCAGCAGCTTACAAACAGGGGGCGCGGGAGGCTACACCTTC. The J gene is TRBJ1-2, the V gene TRBV7-9; 9 nucleotides agree with TRBD1. The CDR3 loop spans 15 amino acids. The germline gives CDR1 SEHNR, CDR2 FQNEAQ (reference sequence). Trimming took 2 bases from V and 8 from J; bases not matched to a gene: 9.

This clone was detected ten times or more. This chain's CDR3 is CASSRTEGNTEAFF. The CDR3 bases are TGTGCCAGCAGCCGGACCGAGGGGAACACTGAAGCTTTCTTT. The chain uses TRBV7-8 and TRBJ1-1; the D is unclear. The CDR3 covers 14 residues. Trimming pared 5 bases from V and 1 base from J, leaving 11 bases between. CDR1 and CDR2 from the germline V gene are SGHVS and FQNEAQ.

CDR3 in amino acids: CAIGGTSNEKLFF. The CDR3 DNA reads TGTGCCATCGGGGGGACTTCTAATGAAAAACTGTTTTTT. The gene calls are TRBV28 and TRBJ1-4; weak D call: TRBD1 (5 bases). CDR3 length: 13 residues. Germline CDR1 and CDR2: MDHEN and SYDVKM. V was clipped by 10 bases and J by 3 bases, with 12 bases between them.

The chain couples TRBV9 to TRBJ2-3; D is undetermined. In germline, CDR1 is SGDLS, CDR2 YYNGEE. The CDR3 is 11 amino acids. V shed 4 bases and J shed 2 bases, with 2 bases lying between them. For the CDR3, the DNA is TGTGCCAGCAGCTACACAGATACGCAGTATTTT. Amino acid sequence: CASSYTDTQYF.

This clone came up a few times. The V and J genes are TRBV14 and TRBJ1-1; D is ambiguous. This CDR3 has 12 amino acids. CDR1 and CDR2 from the germline V gene are SGHDN and FVKESK. V was clipped by 4 bases and J by 8 bases, with 11 bases between them. CDR3 nucleotides: TGTGCCAGCAGCCTCGGAGGGCCCGAAGCTTTCTTT. This translates into CASSLGGPEAFF.

As concerns this clone: The junction differs from germline at one of its ends, possibly a read error. The V and J genes are TRBV19 and TRBJ1-4, with D possibly being TRBD1 (6 bases). The CDR3 length is 14 residues. Germline V CDR1 and CDR2: LNHDA, SQIVND (reference sequence). DNA of the CDR3: TGTGCCAGTTCCAAAGGGGGGGCTAACGAAAAACTGTTTTTT. It encodes CASSKGGANEKLFF.

The chain couples TRBV27 to TRBJ2-1; 8 bases fit TRBD1. V shed 5 bases, J shed 7 bases, and the junction held 10 bases outside the gene matches. This CDR3 contains 15 residues. Germline CDR1 is MNHEY and CDR2 is SMNVEV (reference sequence). CDR3 in DNA: TGTGCCAGCAGTAAAGGGACAGGCATTAAAAATGAGCAGTTCTTC. It specifies CASSKGTGIKNEQFF.

The genes are TRBV11-1 and TRBJ2-1; D may be TRBD1 (5 bases). The CDR3 length is 15 residues. Germline V gives CDR1 SGHAT, CDR2 FQDESV (reference sequence). The V and J ends lost 5 bases and 8 bases respectively, with 19 bases between them. CDR3 nucleotide sequence: TGTGCCAGCAGCCAGGGTATGGGGTTTATGGATGAGCAGTTCTTC. Protein: CASSQGMGFMDEQFF.

The V gene is TRBV19, the J gene TRBJ2-5, with 8 bases identical to TRBD2. In germline, CDR1 is LNHDA, CDR2 SQIVND (reference sequence). Trimming removed 5 bases from V and 4 bases from J; junction bases left unmatched: 6. The CDR3 spans 14 residues. The CDR3 sequence is CASSSAGGLETQYF. The CDR3 region has the DNA TGTGCCAGTAGTTCGGCGGGGGGCTTAGAGACCCAGTACTTC.